Here is one TCR beta chain with its context. These data originate in a study of technical replicates of blood from a handful of donors. Some clones are missing from TCRdb's copy, which holds only in-frame ones; the method was immunoSEQ multiplex PCR. Of 55,000 to 80,000 clones in the sample, around nine tenths are singletons; the top ten hold roughly 4.9%. CDR1 and CDR2 from the germline V gene are SEHNR and FQNEAQ (reference sequence). CDR3 length: 15 amino acids. J was trimmed by 0 bases and V by 0 bases; bases with no gene match: 2. This chain uses TRBV7-9 with TRBJ2-7; 7 nucleotides match TRBD2. The origin of this receptor is a human donor in good health. Some clones in this sample may be carry-over from other donors' samples. The material sequenced was PBMCs. CDR3 region: CASSLASGSSYEQYF. The CDR3, as DNA: TGTGCCAGCAGCTTAGCTAGCGGGTCCTCCTACGAGCAGTACTTC.